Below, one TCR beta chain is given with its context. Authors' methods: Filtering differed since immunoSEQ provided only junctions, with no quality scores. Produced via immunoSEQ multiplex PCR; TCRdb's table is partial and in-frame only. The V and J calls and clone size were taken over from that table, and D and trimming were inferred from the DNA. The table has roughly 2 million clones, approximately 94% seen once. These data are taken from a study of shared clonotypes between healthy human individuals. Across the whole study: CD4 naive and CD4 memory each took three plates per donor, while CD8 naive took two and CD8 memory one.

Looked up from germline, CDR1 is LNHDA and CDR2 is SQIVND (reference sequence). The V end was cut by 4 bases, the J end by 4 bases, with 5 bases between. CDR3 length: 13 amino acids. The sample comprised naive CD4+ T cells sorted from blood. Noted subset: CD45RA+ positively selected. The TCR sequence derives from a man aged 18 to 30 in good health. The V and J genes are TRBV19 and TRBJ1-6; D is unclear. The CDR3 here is CASSRQYNSPLHF. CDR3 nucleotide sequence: TGTGCCAGTAGTAGGCAGTATAATTCACCCCTCCACTTT. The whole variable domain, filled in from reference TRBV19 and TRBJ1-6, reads DGGITQSPKYLFRKEGQNVTLSCEQNLNHDAMYWYRQDPGQGLRLIYYSQIVNDFQKGDIAEGYSVSREKKESFPLTVTSAQKNPTAFYLCASSRQYNSPLHFGNGTRLTVT.